This passage covers 2 T cell receptor beta chains from one sample sequenced in a study of CD8 T cells in ankylosing spondylitis. TCRdb re-called the 5' RACE reads through MiXCR, storing one row per CDR3 protein. The sample lists 250,000 to 350,000 distinct CDR3 sequences, around 20% occurring once. The material sequenced was blood, either unsorted or a sorted T cell fraction (not recorded which). The origin of the receptors is a female donor with ankylosing spondylitis or in good health (not recorded which).

The rearrangement uses TRBV6-2 or TRBV6-3 and TRBJ2-3, with a possible D match to TRBD2 (7 bases). CDR1 is MNHEY and CDR2 is SVGEGT in the germline V gene. CDR3 length: 16 amino acids. Between the trimmed V and J ends, which lost 2 bases and 2 bases, there was a span of 14 bases. This CDR3 is CASSYAAGALTDTQYF. The DNA of the CDR3 is TGTGCCAGCAGTTACGCGGCGGGGGCCCTCACAGATACGCAGTATTTT.

This clonotype was seen repeatedly, ten times or more. This chain joins TRBV11-2 and TRBJ2-2, with unresolved D. The ends were cut back, 8 bases at V and 4 bases at J, with 20 bases in the middle. The CDR3 runs to 16 residues. Germline assignment: CDR1 SGHAT and CDR2 FQNNGV. The CDR3 DNA is TGTGCCAGCTCGGCCTCTTCAGTGGTGGGCACCGGGGAGCTGTTTTTT. Amino acid sequence: CASSASSVVGTGELFF.